The text below deals with one T cell receptor beta chain. This clone was counted only a few times. What this receptor recognizes is not known. Per-nucleotide qualities are absent, and no much larger clonotype sits a single base away. The data derive from a study of beta chain features in type 1 diabetes (dated by TCRdb to the late 2010s). Background for the entire study: No differences in mean age, gender distribution, total cell number or subset yield were found between patients and healthy donors. Naive and central memory subsets were obtained from all 30 or so donors, but regulatory and stem cell-like memory subsets were isolated from only 8 patients and about 8 healthy donors. In the study, TCRB repertoires of sorted circulating CD4+ T cell subsets from recently diagnosed type 1 diabetes patients were compared with those of matched healthy donors. A total of over 90,000,000 sorted cells were examined across all samples, and a strong correlation was observed between cell number per subset and RNA yield.

The entire amount of isolated RNA was reverse transcribed using the High Capacity cDNA Reverse Transcription Kit, so the sequenced TCRB transcripts were expressed ones. Naive, central memory and regulatory T cell samples underwent deep immunoSEQ sequencing, averaging roughly 3.4 million total reads per sample. Sorted cells were lysed in RLT buffer, and RNA was extracted using DNase-treated RNeasy Micro or Mini kits according to cell number. Each cell subset was processed on its own to prevent cross-contamination, while patient and healthy donor samples were processed together. The immunoSEQ multiplex PCR was used to amplify TCRB sequences from cDNA, yielding 87-bp fragments that span the CDR3 region. Sequencing of the amplicons was done on the Illumina HiSeq platform. For the original study's pipeline: Synthetic template baselines were used to correct PCR bias computationally, reads within Hamming distance 2 were collapsed, and singletons that could not be merged were discarded. Reads were aligned against IMGT so that V, D and J genes, CDR3 length and insertions or deletions at six rearrangement sites could be assigned. Within each subset, clonotype counts were normalized to sorted cell number, after which true diversity and Gini coefficients were computed with the tcR R package. Repertoire sharing was quantified using the overlap coefficient calculated on TCRB nucleotide sequences. Out-of-frame TCRB sequences from naive cells were analyzed to stand in for the pre-selection repertoire. The table comes from immuneACCESS by way of TCRdb, which keeps in-frame sequences with V and J called. Part of the clones is missing from these tables; in studies checked, under half for an unresolved V gene and the rest for unknown reasons. V and J calls and clone size come straight from that table; D and trimming were deduced from the DNA. Counted in this sample were 640,000 or so clones; over 10% of them appeared once. About 0.02% of the sample comes from the top ten.

The CDR3 goes from the cysteine to the phenylalanine over 14 residues. Kept here is only the CDR3 DNA, which spans 42 bases and is read in frame from base 1. Taken from the germline V gene, the CDR1 and CDR2 loops are ENHRY and SYGVKD. Germline trimming: 6 bases from V, 12 bases from J; junction bases outside gene matches: 12. The investigation overall reported the following: At VDJ recombination sites, patients with type 1 diabetes made fewer insertions and deleted more nucleotides, a pattern implying thymic rearrangement abnormalities. HLA sub-analyses involved small numbers of individuals, so any influence of HLA type on TCRB rearrangement remained unresolved. Sequencing cDNA rather than genomic DNA could over-represent highly expressing activated cells, although activation and CD3 levels did not differ between groups. Shorter templates might be favored by PCR, yet because patient and control samples were amplified and corrected together, any such skew would affect both groups equally. The naive, central memory and regulatory TCRB repertoires appeared to resemble one another more closely among patients than among healthy donors. Type 1 diabetes patients showed a moderate but significant shortening of TCRB CDR3 length in all four CD4+ subsets.

Each donor gave one peripheral blood draw, averaging approximately 0.12 L, which was collected into heparinised tubes. Using a panel that included CD45RO, CCR7, CD25, CD127, CD95 and CD27, naive, central memory, regulatory and stem cell-like memory CD4+ T cells were sorted on a BD FACSAria II. A purity above 95% was achieved for all sorted populations. PBMCs were separated immediately by Lymphoprep density gradient centrifugation and were stained directly, without being cultured. To minimize batch effects, samples were stained and sorted in pairs, one healthy donor with one patient per experiment. This sequence originates from a man younger than 35 with type 1 diabetes. Sequenced material: naive CD4+ T cells from blood. The cell subset or site label for this specimen denotes: true naive CD4+ T cells. The receptor chain draws on TRBV10-3 and TRBJ2-1, with TRBD1 matching 9 junction bases. The CDR3 in this case is CAIREGQGSGGQFF. The sequenced DNA is TGTGCCATCAGGGAGGGACAGGGATCCGGGGGGCAGTTCTTC.